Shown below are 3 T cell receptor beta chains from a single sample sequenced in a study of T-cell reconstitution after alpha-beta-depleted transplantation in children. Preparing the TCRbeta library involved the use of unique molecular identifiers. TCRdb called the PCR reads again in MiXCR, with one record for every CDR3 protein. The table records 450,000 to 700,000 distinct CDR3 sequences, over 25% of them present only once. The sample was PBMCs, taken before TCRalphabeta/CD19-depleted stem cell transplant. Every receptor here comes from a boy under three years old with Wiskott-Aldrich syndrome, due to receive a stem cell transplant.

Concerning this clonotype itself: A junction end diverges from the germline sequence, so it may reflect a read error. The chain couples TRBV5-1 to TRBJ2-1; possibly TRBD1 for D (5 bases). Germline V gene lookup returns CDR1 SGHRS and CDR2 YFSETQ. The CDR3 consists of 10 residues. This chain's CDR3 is CASKGNEHFF. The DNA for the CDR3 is TGCGCCAGCAAGGGGAATGAGCACTTCTTC.

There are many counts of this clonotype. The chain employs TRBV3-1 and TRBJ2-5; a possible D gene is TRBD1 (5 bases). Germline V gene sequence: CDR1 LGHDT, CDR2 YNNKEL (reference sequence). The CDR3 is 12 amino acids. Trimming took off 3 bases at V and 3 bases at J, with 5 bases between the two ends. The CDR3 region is CASSQTEETQYF. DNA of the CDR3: TGTGCCAGCAGCCAGACAGAAGAGACCCAGTACTTC.

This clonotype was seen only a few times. The CDR3 loop reads CASSKLWLAGANVLTF. The CDR3 nucleotides read TGTGCCAGCAGCAAACTCTGGTTGGCTGGGGCCAACGTCCTGACTTTC. The rearrangement links TRBV6-1 to TRBJ2-6; D gene unclear. The CDR3 runs 16 residues. Per germline, CDR1 MNHNS and CDR2 SASEGT. V was cut by 6 bases and J by 2 bases, with 14 bases left in between.